The rows below give T cell receptor beta chains drawn from one sample of a study of T-cell memory formation after mild COVID-19. TCRdb recomputed calls from the 5' RACE reads with MiXCR, one row per CDR3 protein. The sample lists 500,000 to 650,000 distinct CDR3 sequences, 20% to 25% occurring once. Sample: PBMCs or a T cell subset sorted from them (not recorded which). Every receptor here comes from an adult woman who had mild COVID-19 (a few samples of this study predate the infection). Cell type and time point are not known. Both conserved end residues are part of each CDR3. A D gene is named only where the DNA matches it firmly. Clone size, where shown, is once, few, many, or a class for clones that have expanded.

size,D,J,V,DNA,CDR3
few,-,TRBJ2-2,TRBV7-2,TGTGCCAGCAGCACGCAGGGCTCCTCCACCGGGGAGCTGTTTTTT,CASSTQGSSTGELFF
few,TRBD1,TRBJ1-2,TRBV6-5,TGTGCCAGCAGAGGGACAGGGTACTATGGCTACACCTTC,CASRGTGYYGYTF
-,TRBD2,TRBJ2-5,TRBV6-5,TGTGCCAGCGGGACTAGCGGGGACCAAGAGACCCAGTACTTC,CASGTSGDQETQYF
few,TRBD1,TRBJ1-2,TRBV7-9,TGTGCCAGCAGCTTAGATCTTAGGGGGCAGGGCTATGGCTACACCTTC,CASSLDLRGQGYGYTF
once,TRBD2,TRBJ2-5,TRBV14,TGTGCCAGCAGCCCCCGACAGGGGGGACTAGCGGGAATGATTCAAGAGACCCAGTACTTC,CASSPRQGGLAGMIQETQYF
-,TRBD1,TRBJ1-2,TRBV12-3/TRBV12-4,TGTGCCAGCAGCTTGACAGGGGCTTGGTATGGCTACACCTTC,CASSLTGAWYGYTF
few,TRBD1,TRBJ1-1,TRBV14,TGTGCCAGCAGCCAAATACAGGGGGCAGCTTTCTTT,CASSQIQGAAFF
-,TRBD2,TRBJ2-3,TRBV6-2/TRBV6-3,TGTGCCAGCATTAAAGCGCTAGCGGGGGCCACAGATACGCAGTATTTT,CASIKALAGATDTQYF
few,TRBD1,TRBJ1-1,TRBV5-1,TGCGCCAGCAGCCCCTCCACAGGGGTGAACACTGAAGCTTTCTTT,CASSPSTGVNTEAFF
few,TRBD2,TRBJ2-2,TRBV5-6,TGTGCCAGCAGCTCAGAAAAACTAGCGGGGGGTCGCCCCGGGGAGCTGTTTTTT,CASSSEKLAGGRPGELFF
few,TRBD1,TRBJ1-2,TRBV3-1,TGTGCCAGCAGCCAGGGGGACAGGGGGCCCTATGGCTACACCTTC,CASSQGDRGPYGYTF
few,-,TRBJ2-7,TRBV15,TGTGCCACCAGCAACAGATACGAGCAGTACTTC,CATSNRYEQYF
few,-,TRBJ1-5,TRBV7-9,TGTGCCAGCAGCTCAATACAGGGTACTAGTCAGCCCCAGCATTTT,CASSSIQGTSQPQHF
-,TRBD2,TRBJ2-1,TRBV5-4,TGTGCCAGCAGCTTGCGGAGTGGACTAGCGGGGGGGCAGGAGTTCTTC,CASSLRSGLAGGQEFF
-,-,TRBJ1-1,TRBV4-1,TGCGCCAGCAGCCCGGGGGTAATGAACACTGAAGCTTTCTTT,CASSPGVMNTEAFF
-,TRBD2,TRBJ2-2,TRBV27,TGTGCCAGCAGTTTTTCAAGCGGGAGAGGAACCGGGGAGCTGTTTTTT,CASSFSSGRGTGELFF
-,-,TRBJ2-3,TRBV12-3/TRBV12-4,TGTGCCAGCAGCTCGAGGACAGAAAACACAGATACGCAGTATTTT,CASSSRTENTDTQYF
-,-,TRBJ1-2,TRBV20-1,TGCAGTGCTAGAGATCAGGGGAATAACTATGGCTACACCTTC,CSARDQGNNYGYTF
-,-,TRBJ2-1,TRBV6-2/TRBV6-3,TGTGCCAGCATGATGGCCCGCGTCGACAATGAGCAGTTCTTC,CASMMARVDNEQFF
many,-,TRBJ1-5,TRBV7-7,TGTGCCAGCAGCTCGACAGTTAGCAATCAGCCCCAGCATTTT,CASSSTVSNQPQHF
few,-,TRBJ2-4,TRBV6-1,TGTGCCAGCAGAGCCTATTCTAGCGTCAATACCAAAAACATTCAGTACTTC,CASRAYSSVNTKNIQYF
few,TRBD2,TRBJ2-2,TRBV7-2,TGTGCCAGCACCTCTAGCGGAAACACCGGGGAGCTGTTTTTT,CASTSSGNTGELFF
few,TRBD1,TRBJ2-1,TRBV9,TGTGCCAGCAGCGCGGGAAGCGGGACAGGGTGGAATGAGCAGTTCTTC,CASSAGSGTGWNEQFF
-,-,TRBJ2-7,TRBV2,TGTGCCAGCAGTGATGATGGGACCACAGACTTCTACGAGCAGTACTTC,CASSDDGTTDFYEQYF
-,TRBD1,TRBJ1-1,TRBV29-1,TGCAGCGGGGGACAGTACGACACTGAAGCTTTCTTT,CSGGQYDTEAFF
few,TRBD1,TRBJ1-3,TRBV4-2,TGTGCCAGCAGCCAAGTTTCTCAGGGGGCTTACGGAAACACCATATATTTT,CASSQVSQGAYGNTIYF
-,-,TRBJ2-7,TRBV27,TGTGCCAGCAGTTCCCAGGCAGGGGTAGGATACGAGCAGTACTTC,CASSSQAGVGYEQYF
-,-,TRBJ2-3,TRBV19,TGTGCCAGAAGGAAACGGGAGACTAGCACAGATACGCAGTATTTT,CARRKRETSTDTQYF
-,-,TRBJ2-3,TRBV4-1,TGCGCCAGCAGCCAAGCTAGCCCTGATACGCAGTATTTT,CASSQASPDTQYF
-,TRBD2,TRBJ2-3,TRBV4-1,TGCGCCAGCAGTCAGGGAGGGTGGCGCACAGATACGCAGTATTTT,CASSQGGWRTDTQYF
-,-,TRBJ1-5,TRBV5-1,TGCGCCAGCAGCTTGGGGACGGGTTGGAATCAGCCCCAGCATTTT,CASSLGTGWNQPQHF
-,-,TRBJ2-1,TRBV2,TGTGCCAGCAGTGACAGAAACTACAATGAGCAGTTCTTC,CASSDRNYNEQFF
few,-,TRBJ2-7,TRBV12-3/TRBV12-4,TGTGCCAGCAGCCGGGACGCCGTCCACGAGCAGTACTTC,CASSRDAVHEQYF
-,-,TRBJ2-3,TRBV10-3,TGTGCCATCAGTGAAACAGGCAGCACAGATACGCAGTATTTT,CAISETGSTDTQYF
few,-,TRBJ2-2,TRBV7-9,TGTGCCAGCAGCTCGGGATATAAGGACACCGGGGAGCTGTTTTTT,CASSSGYKDTGELFF
-,-,TRBJ2-1,TRBV7-3,TGTGCCAGCAGCCCGGGGGTGGATGAGCAGTTCTTC,CASSPGVDEQFF
-,-,TRBJ2-1,TRBV5-1,TGCGCCAGCAGCTTGGGTCGCCCACAAGGGAACGGTCTGGCTGAGCAGTTCTTC,CASSLGRPQGNGLAEQFF
-,-,TRBJ2-7,TRBV18,TGTGCCAGCTCAACCCTAGACGAGCAGTACTTC,CASSTLDEQYF
-,-,TRBJ2-1,TRBV29-1,TGCAGCGTGATTCCTACGTACAATGAGCAGTTCTTC,CSVIPTYNEQFF
few,-,TRBJ2-2,TRBV4-2,TGTGCCAGCAGCCCGACGGACTTACCCACCGGGGAGCTGTTTTTT,CASSPTDLPTGELFF
few,TRBD1,TRBJ2-5,TRBV18,TGTGCCAGCTCACCGGGGACAGTGGCGACTCAAGAGACCCAGTACTTC,CASSPGTVATQETQYF
-,-,TRBJ1-1,TRBV6-1,TGTGCCAGCAGTGATTGGCAGGCACCTGAAGCTTTCTTT,CASSDWQAPEAFF
few,TRBD1,TRBJ2-7,TRBV7-9,TGTGCCAGCAGCCCCCCCGGACAGGGCGCACACGAGCAGTACTTC,CASSPPGQGAHEQYF
-,-,TRBJ1-4,TRBV7-6,TGTGCCAGCAAACCGGAACCAACTAATGAAAAACTGTTTTTT,CASKPEPTNEKLFF
once,-,TRBJ2-7,TRBV7-3,TGTGCCAGCAGCTTAAACCGGGTAGGCGAGCAGTACTTC,CASSLNRVGEQYF
-,-,TRBJ1-6,TRBV20-1,TGCAGTGCTAGAGATAGACAGAAAAGCTCCTATAATTCACCCCTCCACTTT,CSARDRQKSSYNSPLHF
-,TRBD1,TRBJ2-2,TRBV5-1,TGCGCCAGCAGCCTGAGGACAGGGGCGTCCGGGGAGCTGTTTTTT,CASSLRTGASGELFF
few,TRBD1,TRBJ2-7,TRBV27,TGTGCCAGCAGTTCAACGGGACAGTACTACGAGCAGTACTTC,CASSSTGQYYEQYF
-,TRBD2,TRBJ2-7,TRBV3-1,TGTGCCAGCAGCTACGTCGGGGGGTCAAGCTCCTACGAGCAGTACTTC,CASSYVGGSSSYEQYF